This T cell receptor (beta chain) comes out of a study of blood T cell repertoires in COVID-19. In the study overall: Sites across the United States, Italy and Spain contributed samples from acute and convalescent COVID-19. Sources were T cells, B-cell-depleted T cells, or PBMCs; the material itself was cDNA or gDNA.

The sample holds many counts of this clone. Original methodology: Using reference gene primer amplification, nucleated cell counts were estimated. Here immunoSEQ multiplex PCR was the method, and the copy in TCRdb shows in-frame clones only, minus some. Clone size and the V and J calls come from that table; the DNA yielded D and trimming. This repertoire shows some 280,000 clones, around 90% found once; its top ten account for 0.94%. This CDR3 comprises 14 residues. Trimming stripped 4 bases from V and 5 bases from J, with 13 bases between. The sample taken for sequencing was peripheral blood. The chain links TRBV5-3 to TRBJ2-1; a possible D gene is TRBD2 (5 bases). TRBV5-3 qualifies as an ORF whose function is uncertain. The sequence derives from a woman in her forties who had recovered from COVID-19. The DNA for the CDR3 is TGTGCCAGAAGCCGACGAGGGAGCCACAATGAGCAGTTCTTC. Translating it yields CARSRRGSHNEQFF.